These T cell receptor beta chains were read from a single sample in a study of type 1 regulatory T cells. TCRdb fed the reads into MiXCR, producing one record per CDR3 protein. The table shows about 65,000 distinct CDR3 sequences, with nearly 50% occurring only once. Their recognized antigens are unknown. Sequenced input: cultured non-Tr1 T cells, either the whole culture or a sorted T cell fraction (not recorded which). The origin of the receptors is a human donor in good health. CDR3s include the opening cysteine and the closing phenylalanine or tryptophan. The D gene is left open where the match is weak. Size tells how often a clone was seen (once, few, many) or the class of an expanded clone, and some rows leave it out.

v_gene: TRBV7-2
d_gene: -
j_gene: TRBJ1-1
abundance: many
CDR3aa: CASSPTGNTEAFF
CDR3nt: TGTGCCAGCAGCCCTACAGGGAACACTGAAGCTTTCTTT

v_gene: TRBV5-1
d_gene: -
j_gene: TRBJ1-2
abundance: few
CDR3aa: CASSLTGTRNGYTF
CDR3nt: TGCGCCAGCAGCTTGACAGGGACTCGGAATGGCTACACCTTC

v_gene: TRBV19
d_gene: TRBD1
j_gene: TRBJ2-7
abundance: -
CDR3aa: CASSIGQGAYEQYF
CDR3nt: TGTGCCAGTAGTATTGGACAGGGGGCCTACGAGCAGTACTTC

v_gene: TRBV4-1
d_gene: -
j_gene: TRBJ1-1
abundance: -
CDR3aa: CASSYGGAGFPTEAFF
CDR3nt: TGCGCCAGCAGTTACGGGGGGGCGGGGTTTCCCACTGAAGCTTTCTTT

v_gene: TRBV18
d_gene: -
j_gene: TRBJ2-7
abundance: -
CDR3aa: CASSPLSGSGEQYF
CDR3nt: TGTGCCAGCTCACCACTTTCAGGGAGTGGAGAGCAGTACTTC

v_gene: TRBV6-2/TRBV6-3
d_gene: -
j_gene: TRBJ1-2
abundance: -
CDR3aa: CASSYEDGRPDYGYTF
CDR3nt: TGTGCCAGCAGTTACGAAGACGGAAGGCCGGACTATGGCTACACCTTC

v_gene: TRBV5-1
d_gene: TRBD1
j_gene: TRBJ2-1
abundance: -
CDR3aa: CASSLGTGGVFNEQFF
CDR3nt: TGCGCCAGCAGCCTTGGGACAGGGGGGGTTTTCAATGAGCAGTTCTTC

v_gene: TRBV20-1
d_gene: -
j_gene: TRBJ2-5
abundance: -
CDR3aa: CSARVGSIETQYF
CDR3nt: TGCAGTGCTAGAGTCGGGAGCATTGAGACCCAGTACTTC

v_gene: TRBV7-2
d_gene: TRBD1
j_gene: TRBJ2-7
abundance: few
CDR3aa: CASSFRDRGYEQYF
CDR3nt: TGTGCCAGCAGCTTCCGGGACAGGGGCTACGAGCAGTACTTC

v_gene: TRBV12-3/TRBV12-4
d_gene: TRBD1
j_gene: TRBJ1-4
abundance: -
CDR3aa: CASREGQVDNEKLFF
CDR3nt: TGTGCCAGCAGGGAAGGACAGGTCGATAATGAAAAACTGTTTTTT

v_gene: TRBV5-1
d_gene: -
j_gene: TRBJ1-4
abundance: -
CDR3aa: CASSLDPAGGEKLFF
CDR3nt: TGCGCCAGCAGCTTGGACCCGGCTGGGGGTGAAAAACTGTTTTTT

v_gene: TRBV7-8
d_gene: -
j_gene: TRBJ2-6
abundance: -
CDR3aa: CALYDPGLSGANVLTF
CDR3nt: TGTGCCCTCTACGACCCAGGCCTCTCTGGGGCCAACGTCCTGACTTTC

v_gene: TRBV7-2
d_gene: TRBD1
j_gene: TRBJ1-3
abundance: -
CDR3aa: CASSADRGNTIYF
CDR3nt: TGTGCCAGCAGCGCGGACAGGGGAAACACCATATATTTT

v_gene: TRBV5-1
d_gene: -
j_gene: TRBJ1-4
abundance: medium-sized
CDR3aa: CASGRGAGTNEKLFF
CDR3nt: TGCGCCAGCGGCAGGGGCGCAGGAACTAATGAAAAACTGTTTTTT

v_gene: TRBV6-6
d_gene: -
j_gene: TRBJ2-7
abundance: few
CDR3aa: CASSYRAEQYF
CDR3nt: TGTGCCAGCAGTTACCGGGCCGAGCAGTACTTC

v_gene: TRBV5-1
d_gene: -
j_gene: TRBJ2-5
abundance: -
CDR3aa: CASSLDEARLGETQYF
CDR3nt: TGCGCCAGCAGCTTGGACGAGGCACGGCTGGGGGAGACCCAGTACTTC

v_gene: TRBV6-2/TRBV6-3
d_gene: -
j_gene: TRBJ1-2
abundance: few
CDR3aa: CASVHNYGYTF
CDR3nt: TGTGCCAGCGTACATAACTATGGCTACACCTTC

v_gene: TRBV27
d_gene: -
j_gene: TRBJ1-5
abundance: few
CDR3aa: CASSFGGANQPQHF
CDR3nt: TGTGCCAGCAGTTTTGGGGGAGCCAATCAGCCCCAGCATTTT

v_gene: TRBV2
d_gene: TRBD2
j_gene: TRBJ2-7
abundance: few
CDR3aa: CASSEGVGLAASSYEQYF
CDR3nt: TGTGCCAGCAGTGAAGGCGTAGGGCTAGCGGCGAGCTCCTACGAGCAGTACTTC

v_gene: TRBV11-2
d_gene: TRBD2
j_gene: TRBJ2-7
abundance: -
CDR3aa: CASSSGLAGYEQYF
CDR3nt: TGTGCCAGCAGCTCGGGACTAGCTGGTTACGAGCAGTACTTC

v_gene: TRBV2
d_gene: -
j_gene: TRBJ2-3
abundance: -
CDR3aa: CASSVGIPSTDTQYF
CDR3nt: TGTGCCAGCAGTGTTGGGATCCCGAGCACAGATACGCAGTATTTT

v_gene: TRBV27
d_gene: -
j_gene: TRBJ2-3
abundance: few
CDR3aa: CASSFWGPDTDTQYF
CDR3nt: TGTGCCAGCAGTTTCTGGGGGCCGGACACAGATACGCAGTATTTT

v_gene: TRBV20-1
d_gene: TRBD2
j_gene: TRBJ2-3
abundance: -
CDR3aa: CSARDVRGGLDTQYF
CDR3nt: TGCAGTGCTAGAGATGTGCGGGGAGGGTTAGATACGCAGTATTTT

v_gene: TRBV2
d_gene: TRBD1
j_gene: TRBJ1-5
abundance: few
CDR3aa: CASSVEQGPNQPQHF
CDR3nt: TGTGCCAGCAGTGTAGAACAGGGGCCCAATCAGCCCCAGCATTTT

v_gene: TRBV15
d_gene: -
j_gene: TRBJ2-7
abundance: -
CDR3aa: CATSRDPALRQYF
CDR3nt: TGTGCCACCAGCAGAGATCCGGCCCTTAGGCAGTACTTC

v_gene: TRBV27
d_gene: -
j_gene: TRBJ1-6
abundance: few
CDR3aa: CASSKGVPGSGEVNNSPLHF
CDR3nt: TGTGCCAGCAGTAAAGGCGTTCCGGGCTCCGGAGAAGTGAATAATTCACCCCTCCACTTT

v_gene: TRBV30
d_gene: -
j_gene: TRBJ2-7
abundance: -
CDR3aa: CAWSVGFGPGRLYEQYF
CDR3nt: TGTGCCTGGAGTGTAGGTTTTGGTCCAGGACGGCTCTACGAGCAGTACTTC

v_gene: TRBV7-2
d_gene: -
j_gene: TRBJ1-3
abundance: -
CDR3aa: CASSSSEGNTIYF
CDR3nt: TGTGCCAGCAGCTCAAGCGAGGGAAACACCATATATTTT

v_gene: TRBV3-1
d_gene: -
j_gene: TRBJ1-6
abundance: -
CDR3aa: CASSQGLGNSPLHF
CDR3nt: TGTGCCAGCAGCCAAGGGCTAGGCAATTCACCCCTCCACTTT

v_gene: TRBV7-8
d_gene: TRBD1
j_gene: TRBJ1-1
abundance: -
CDR3aa: CASRRGQENTEAFF
CDR3nt: TGTGCCAGCAGACGAGGACAGGAGAACACTGAAGCTTTCTTT

v_gene: TRBV4-1
d_gene: -
j_gene: TRBJ1-2
abundance: few
CDR3aa: CASSQEGLGYGYTF
CDR3nt: TGCGCCAGCAGCCAAGAGGGGTTGGGCTATGGCTACACCTTC

v_gene: TRBV5-1
d_gene: TRBD1
j_gene: TRBJ1-5
abundance: -
CDR3aa: CASSPQGDNQPQHF
CDR3nt: TGCGCCAGTAGCCCTCAGGGGGACAATCAGCCCCAGCATTTT

v_gene: TRBV29-1
d_gene: -
j_gene: TRBJ2-7
abundance: -
CDR3aa: CSAHIPTRGISYEQYF
CDR3nt: TGCAGCGCTCATATACCAACTCGGGGGATCTCCTACGAGCAGTACTTC

v_gene: TRBV20-1
d_gene: TRBD2
j_gene: TRBJ2-5
abundance: -
CDR3aa: CSARDEASGGFETQYF
CDR3nt: TGCAGTGCTAGAGATGAAGCTAGCGGGGGGTTTGAGACCCAGTACTTC

v_gene: TRBV12-3/TRBV12-4
d_gene: -
j_gene: TRBJ1-4
abundance: -
CDR3aa: CASSFGTTNEKLFF
CDR3nt: TGTGCCAGCAGTTTCGGTACAACTAATGAAAAACTGTTTTTT

v_gene: TRBV4-2
d_gene: -
j_gene: TRBJ2-7
abundance: few
CDR3aa: CASSVTAGQLSF
CDR3nt: TGTGCCAGCAGCGTTACTGCAGGGCAACTATCATTC

v_gene: TRBV30
d_gene: -
j_gene: TRBJ2-7
abundance: -
CDR3aa: CAWRTTSYEQYF
CDR3nt: TGTGCCTGGAGGACGACCTCCTACGAGCAGTACTTC

v_gene: TRBV4-3
d_gene: -
j_gene: TRBJ2-3
abundance: -
CDR3aa: CASSQGTGSGTDTQYF
CDR3nt: TGCGCCAGCAGCCAAGGTACAGGTTCGGGCACAGATACGCAGTATTTT

v_gene: TRBV28
d_gene: -
j_gene: TRBJ1-2
abundance: -
CDR3aa: CASSLRQNYGYTF
CDR3nt: TGTGCCAGCAGTTTACGGCAGAACTATGGCTACACCTTC

v_gene: TRBV11-1
d_gene: -
j_gene: TRBJ2-1
abundance: few
CDR3aa: CASTPISSNEQFF
CDR3nt: TGTGCCAGCACCCCGATTAGCTCCAATGAGCAGTTCTTC

v_gene: TRBV27
d_gene: TRBD1
j_gene: TRBJ2-7
abundance: few
CDR3aa: CASNTRTGGYEQYF
CDR3nt: TGTGCCAGTAATACACGGACAGGGGGCTACGAGCAGTACTTC

v_gene: TRBV20-1
d_gene: -
j_gene: TRBJ1-6
abundance: -
CDR3aa: CSAREQGSGKNSPLHF
CDR3nt: TGCAGTGCTAGAGAGCAGGGATCGGGTAAAAATTCACCCCTCCACTTT

v_gene: TRBV11-3
d_gene: TRBD2
j_gene: TRBJ2-1
abundance: -
CDR3aa: CASSPQRGKLYNEQFF
CDR3nt: TGTGCCAGCAGCCCCCAGCGGGGGAAACTTTACAATGAGCAGTTCTTC

v_gene: TRBV12-3/TRBV12-4
d_gene: -
j_gene: TRBJ2-2
abundance: -
CDR3aa: CASSRDGHTGELFF
CDR3nt: TGTGCCAGCAGTCGGGACGGTCACACCGGGGAGCTGTTTTTT

v_gene: TRBV12-3/TRBV12-4
d_gene: -
j_gene: TRBJ2-1
abundance: many
CDR3aa: CASRKDSHNEQFF
CDR3nt: TGTGCCAGCAGGAAGGACAGTCACAATGAGCAGTTCTTC

v_gene: TRBV29-1
d_gene: -
j_gene: TRBJ2-1
abundance: few
CDR3aa: CSVEGGARWEQFF
CDR3nt: TGCAGCGTTGAGGGGGGGGCCCGGTGGGAGCAGTTCTTC

v_gene: TRBV5-1
d_gene: -
j_gene: TRBJ1-2
abundance: -
CDR3aa: CASSLTTANYGYTF
CDR3nt: TGCGCCAGCAGCCTTACGACGGCGAACTATGGCTACACCTTC

v_gene: TRBV4-1
d_gene: -
j_gene: TRBJ2-7
abundance: many
CDR3aa: CASGELYEQYF
CDR3nt: TGCGCCAGCGGGGAACTTTACGAGCAGTACTTC

v_gene: TRBV18
d_gene: -
j_gene: TRBJ2-7
abundance: few
CDR3aa: CASSPRQGGDEQYF
CDR3nt: TGTGCCAGCTCACCTCGACAGGGAGGCGACGAGCAGTACTTC

v_gene: TRBV6-1
d_gene: -
j_gene: TRBJ2-3
abundance: -
CDR3aa: CASSGILISTDTQYF
CDR3nt: TGTGCCAGCAGTGGAATTTTGATTAGCACAGATACGCAGTATTTT